This T cell receptor (beta chain) came from a study of tumor-infiltrating lymphocytes in primary liver carcinoma. Study background: Read depth, roughly 3.65 to 8 million productive TCRbeta reads, did not differ significantly between tissues. Findings and limits, study-wide: All five tumor regions shared only about 8-25% of top clones.

This CDR3 comprises 15 residues. The germline gives CDR1 MDHEN, CDR2 SYDVKM. Co-extracting RNA and DNA was done with about 18-33 mg of unsorted bulk tissue as input. Reverse transcription of approximately 500 ng total RNA with a constant-region primer produced TCR beta cDNA. Three nested multiplex PCR rounds of slightly modified ARM-PCR generated TCR beta libraries. TRBV1-TRBV30 forward primers paired with a C-beta reverse primer drove the first two PCR rounds, around 10 cycles each. TCRdb re-called the multiplex PCR reads with MiXCR, one entry per CDR3 protein. The sample has under 90,000 distinct CDR3 sequences, around 70% seen once. On this clonotype: The target antigen is unknown. An end of the junction differs from the germline gene, which may be a read error.

Sequenced sample: liver tumor tissue from sampling region 1. Subset: tumor region T1, superior pole. The chain has TRBV28 and TRBJ2-7; 14 nucleotides agree with TRBD2. The receptor was derived from a man in his forties with primary liver carcinoma and hepatitis B virus infection. DNA for the CDR3: TGCGCCAGCCTCACCAGGACTAGCGGGAGGTGCGAGCAGTACTTC. Residues: CASLTRTSGRCEQYF.